This T cell receptor beta chain is from a study of prognosis after radiotherapy for stage I lung cancer (dated by TCRdb to the early 2020s). At the level of the whole study: Fewer than 20 stage I NSCLC patients were enrolled in Nanjing, China, between early 2018 and 2019. Ages in the cohort of some 13 men and more than 5 women ranged from roughly 53 to 84 years, with a median of 74. A few patients had oligometastatic NSCLC after their primary tumor was surgically resected, and fourteen patients had newly diagnosed primary stage I lung tumors. Tumor histology was squamous cell carcinoma in roughly 7 patients and adenocarcinoma in around 12. Concurrent therapy was not administered to any patient alongside SBRT. Four of the 19 patients developed distant metastases after SBRT, at a median of approximately 7 months; the other 15 showed no significant progression. All patients were considered medically inoperable, owing to comorbidities in some 11 and refusal of surgery in 6 or 7. For each of the 20 or so patients, one blood sample was taken before SBRT and one after, so the study sequenced some 38 samples in total. SBRT was delivered in 3 to 5 fractions with a biologically effective dose of at least 100 Gy, and image-guided IMRT or VMAT was used for delivery. Peripheral blood TCR beta repertoires were profiled in stage I NSCLC patients before and after stereotactic body radiotherapy, and the study then linked these repertoires to distant failure.

Here V drops 0 bases and J drops 7 bases, and the junction holds 7 bases not matched to any gene. From a lookup of the germline V gene, CDR1 and CDR2 are WSHSY and SAAADI. The CDR3 sequence holds 18 residues, the cysteine and phenylalanine included. CDR3 DNA is the only sequence kept; it has 54 bases, read in frame from the first base. This clonotype was counted at least ten times. It has no known antigen specificity. Nothing much larger sits one base from this clone, and base qualities are not available. A history of other malignancies or of prior chemotherapy or radiotherapy was absent in all patients, and node-negative disease was shown on CT and PET/CT in all patients. At each of the two time points, six milliliters of peripheral venous blood were collected into EDTA tubes. PBMCs were isolated by Ficoll-Paque Plus density-gradient centrifugation. Right after collection, samples were placed at -80 degrees C and kept there until analysis.

The TCR beta CDR3 region was amplified from genomic DNA by two rounds of multiplex PCR. The first PCR round used primers specific to each TRBV and TRBJ gene, and the primer sequences were filed in Chinese patent CN105087789A. Universal primers were used in the second round of PCR. The Roche High Pure PCR Template Preparation Kit was used to extract genomic DNA from frozen PBMCs. Libraries were sequenced paired-end with 151 bp reads on an Illumina HiSeq 3000. For the original study's pipeline: Raw reads lacking the multiplex PCR primer sequences were removed with CutAdapt. Using PEAR, the high-quality paired reads were merged into contigs. TRB V, D and J gene segments were assigned to each contig with MiXCR by alignment to reference sequences. CDR3 sequences were clustered by base quality and sequence similarity to remove sequencing errors. Diversity was calculated as Shannon entropy divided by the natural log of the number of productive TCR sequences. Clonality was defined as one minus Shannon entropy divided by the natural log of the number of unique clonotypes. The Youden index of ROC curves was used to select progression-free survival cut-offs for repertoire metrics, and analyses were performed in R 3.5.3. In-frame beta chains were kept once TCRdb had trimmed the public reads at Q25 with fastp and called clones with MiXCR. When rows share a CDR3 protein, they turn into one entry using the most common DNA and genes. These V and J calls rely on TCRdb rather than the paper's analysis. The table for this sample lists 24,000 or so distinct CDR3 sequences; roughly two fifths of them were counted only once. The ten largest clones add up to about 22% of the sample.

The research as a whole found: Limitations of the study included a small cohort and short follow-up, and the study findings need independent validation. None of the reported P values were adjusted for multiple comparisons. After SBRT, the number of unique TCR clones decreased (median around 10,000 before versus 6,500 to 7,000 after; Wilcoxon paired P=0.011). Whether the expanded TCR clones were tumor-specific was not determined. Post-SBRT Shannon entropy and its change from baseline were lower in patients who developed distant metastases; baseline Shannon entropy was not associated with metastases. TRBV and TRBJ usage frequencies reportedly differed by metastasis status, in two V genes at baseline and in some 10 V and two J genes after SBRT.

The specimen comprised PBMCs, sampled before or after stereotactic body radiation therapy (not recorded which). The chain couples TRBV10-2 to TRBJ2-4, and TRBD2 aligns with 15 junction nucleotides. The clonotype originates from a donor aged 50 or older with non-small cell lung cancer. The nucleotides are TGCGCCAGCAGTGAGTCAAGGACTAGCGGGAGGGCATGGAACATTCAGTACTTC. Translated, this gives CASSESRTSGRAWNIQYF.